This TCR beta chain is from a study of neurological immune-mediated disorders. The study built sorted libraries from 1 million CD4+ or CD8+ T cells. The authors produced cDNA by 5'RACE using 10-nucleotide random UMIs. TCRdb processed the 5' RACE reads anew with MiXCR; each CDR3 protein has one entry. The data hold approximately 16,000 distinct CDR3 sequences, with approximately 9.1% observed a single time. The study, taken as a whole, reports: Across subjects, expanded clones had no CDR3 amino acid sequences in common, pointing to private repertoires in all groups. Patients with HTLV-1-associated myelopathy had the highest level of TCR clonal expansion, whereas patients with multiple sclerosis had the lowest level, falling beneath the level found in healthy controls.

Many counts were recorded for this clonotype. Its specificity is not known. Germline V gives CDR1 SGHTA, CDR2 FQGTGA. This CDR3 region has 14 residues. V lost 2 bases and J lost 6, with 12 bases in between. This sequence originates from a man between 50 and 59 years old in good health. Sequencing was carried out using CD8+ T cells from blood. The chain joins TRBV7-3 to TRBJ2-3, with D possibly matching TRBD2 (5 bases). The CDR3 bases are TGTGCCAGCAGCTTATATGCGGGTAGTGATACGCAGTATTTT. As protein: CASSLYAGSDTQYF. Complete variable domain (other parts from reference TRBV7-3 and TRBJ2-3): GAGVSQTPSNKVTEKGKYVELRCDPISGHTALYWYRQSLGQGPEFLIYFQGTGAADDSGLPNDRFFAVRPEGSVSTLKIQRTERGDSAVYLCASSLYAGSDTQYFGPGTRLTVL.